These T cell receptor beta chains were read from a single sample in a study of shared clonotypes between healthy human individuals. Some clones are missing from TCRdb's copy, which holds only in-frame ones; the method was immunoSEQ multiplex PCR. Of approximately 640,000 clones listed, less than 95% are singletons. The source material was memory CD8+ T cells from PBMCs. These receptors all come from a young man in good health. Some clones in this sample may be carry-over from other donors' samples. Both conserved end residues are part of each CDR3.

V gene	J gene	CDR3 protein
TRBV27	TRBJ2-1	CASSLAGGWYNEQFF
TRBV7-9	TRBJ2-1	CASSPDRLAGGDHNEQFF
TRBV19	TRBJ1-1	CASYGGLNTEAFF
TRBV30	TRBJ2-7	CAWSDSSHRYEQYF
TRBV27	TRBJ1-5	CASSNRGQGQPQHF
TRBV6-1	TRBJ1-5	CASRDWGFSNQPQHF
TRBV18	TRBJ2-3	CASSPPASPTDTQYF
TRBV28	TRBJ2-5	CASSSIYLRQGSHQETQYF
TRBV2	TRBJ2-5	CASSDTMSEETQYF
TRBV7-9	TRBJ2-2	CASSLGTRQNTGELFF
TRBV7-6	TRBJ2-7	CASSLGEGLYEQYF
TRBV15	TRBJ2-2	CATSTSMNTGELFF
TRBV27	TRBJ2-5	CASRDRGEETQYF
TRBV28	TRBJ2-1	CASRAQIGKQFF
TRBV11-3	TRBJ2-7	CASSLSTSYEQYF
TRBV2	TRBJ1-1	CASKKSRVGTEAFF
TRBV13	TRBJ2-1	CASSFPTNNNEQFF
TRBV7-9	TRBJ2-7	CASSLGSGGTYEQYF
TRBV29-1	TRBJ2-1	CSVDTSGRYNEQFF
TRBV15	TRBJ1-1	CATSREVSGMNTEAFF
TRBV28	TRBJ1-5	CASSLRDRLDQPQHF
TRBV27	TRBJ2-7	CASSLGEAGPSDEQYF
TRBV6-1	TRBJ1-3	CASTLSTDSGNTIYF
TRBV19	TRBJ1-4	CASSGWQNNEKLFF
TRBV5-1	TRBJ2-1	CASSSGLAGGYNEQFF
TRBV19	TRBJ2-7	CASSPPGSYEQYF
TRBV5-1	TRBJ2-7	CACRGRAGSYEQYF
TRBV27	TRBJ1-5	CASSLGQGTNQPQHF
TRBV10-3	TRBJ1-1	CAISLQENTEAFF
TRBV7-9	TRBJ1-5	CASSFTPRGDNQPQHF
TRBV9	TRBJ2-1	CASSAPALGGAGGFNEQFF
TRBV7-3	TRBJ2-2	CASSLWLGTNTGELFF
TRBV4-1	TRBJ1-2	CASSQAPFSGYTF
TRBV19	TRBJ2-5	CASSRIRDRLTTQYF
TRBV27	TRBJ1-5	CASSLTGWGQPQHF
TRBV7-9	TRBJ2-7	CASSQPYGEQYF
TRBV9	TRBJ2-3	CASSLGRDTQYF
TRBV28	TRBJ2-1	CASSYPSWVRGSYNEQFF
TRBV28	TRBJ2-5	CASSSRANQETQYF
TRBV6-4	TRBJ2-7	CANLIAGAHSILSYEQYF
TRBV7-9	TRBJ1-5	CASSLGIGDRNQPQHF
TRBV2	TRBJ2-7	CASSEPGTSYEQYF
TRBV11-2	TRBJ2-3	CASSLYGLPRAVVTDTQYF
TRBV5-8	TRBJ2-3	CASSLLGTGRNTDTQYF
TRBV7-9	TRBJ2-7	CASSLTDISYEQYF
TRBV4-1	TRBJ2-1	CASSLHRGRFNEQFF
TRBV6-6	TRBJ2-7	CASSTDSYEQYF
TRBV7-9	TRBJ1-2	CASSSYPGTEDNYGYTF
TRBV29-1	TRBJ2-2	CSAQTGGHGELFF
TRBV27	TRBJ2-7	CASSLGFSRQGGQYF
TRBV7-9	TRBJ2-1	CASSPSGATYNEQFF
TRBV21-1	TRBJ2-5	CASSKVKSLAKQETQYF
TRBV6-5	TRBJ2-7	CASSYSGEAYEQYF
TRBV5-8	TRBJ1-4	CASSLGGNGPTEKLFF
TRBV25-1	TRBJ2-7	CASSEMWGQYF